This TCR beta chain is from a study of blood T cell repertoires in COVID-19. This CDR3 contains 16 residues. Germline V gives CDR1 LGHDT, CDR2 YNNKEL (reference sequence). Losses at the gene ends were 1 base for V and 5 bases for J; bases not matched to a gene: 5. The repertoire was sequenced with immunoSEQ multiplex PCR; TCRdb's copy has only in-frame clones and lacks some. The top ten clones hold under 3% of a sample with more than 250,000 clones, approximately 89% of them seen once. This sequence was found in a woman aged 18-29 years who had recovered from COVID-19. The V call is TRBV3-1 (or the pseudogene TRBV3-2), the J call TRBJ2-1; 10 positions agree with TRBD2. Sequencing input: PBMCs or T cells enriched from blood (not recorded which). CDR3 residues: CASSQGVAGGHNEQFF. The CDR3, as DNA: TGTGCCAGCAGCCAAGGGGTAGCGGGAGGCCACAATGAGCAGTTCTTC.